These 12 T cell receptor beta chains were sequenced from one sample in a study of shared clonotypes between healthy human individuals. Profiled with immunoSEQ multiplex PCR; TCRdb holds only in-frame clones, not every one. The table records approximately 95,000 clones, roughly two thirds of them present only once. The specimen was memory CD8+ T cells sorted from blood. Documented subset: CD45RO+ cells pooled with CCR7-negative TemRA cells. The origin of the receptors is a man aged 30 to 45 in good health.

The rearrangement links TRBV28 to TRBJ2-1; the D is unclear. Per germline, CDR1 MDHEN and CDR2 SYDVKM. This CDR3 is built from 14 residues. V lost 1 base and J lost 5, with 9 bases in between. CDR3 in amino acids: CASSLSLGNNEQFF. CDR3 sequence (DNA): TGTGCCAGCAGTTTATCGCTAGGAAACAATGAGCAGTTCTTC.

The chain combines TRBV4-1 with TRBJ2-1; the D is unclear. With 1 base removed from V and 3 bases from J, the gap between germline ends came to 13 bases. The CDR3 is 16 amino acids. Germline CDR1 and CDR2: MGHRA and YSYEKL. CDR3 nucleotide sequence: TGCGCCAGCAGCCAAGGATCAGCGACGGGCTACAATGAGCAGTTCTTC. Its protein product is CASSQGSATGYNEQFF.

There are a few counts of this clone. The rearrangement joins TRBV27 to TRBJ2-5; D is undetermined. Trimming took 1 base from V and 6 from J, leaving 9 bases between them. This CDR3 region has 13 residues. CDR1 MNHEY and CDR2 SMNVEV come from the germline V gene (reference sequence). CDR3 DNA: TGTGCCAGCAGTTTATGGGGTGGTAAGACCCAGTACTTC. Translating gives CASSLWGGKTQYF.

The chain uses TRBV27 and TRBJ2-3; D unresolved. The CDR3 has 15 amino acids. The V end lost 4 bases, the J end lost 4 bases, and 15 bases lay between the germline ends. The germline V gene encodes CDR1 MNHEY and CDR2 SMNVEV (reference sequence). CDR3 sequence (DNA): TGTGCCAGCAGTTCCAATTACCTTCCCTCAGATACGCAGTATTTT. Its protein product is CASSSNYLPSDTQYF.

This clone was recorded once. The chain employs TRBV10-3 and TRBJ2-5; no firm D call. Germline CDR1 reads ENHRY; CDR2 reads SYGVKD. The CDR3 has 12 residues. The V and J ends lost 3 bases and 5 bases respectively, with 7 bases between them. The CDR3 reads CAISEGYETQYF. The CDR3, as DNA: TGTGCCATCAGTGAAGGATACGAGACCCAGTACTTC.

The chain is built from TRBV15 and TRBJ2-7, with 8 nucleotides matching TRBD2. Germline trimming cut 5 bases from V and 0 bases from J; bases unmatched to any gene: 12. There are 17 residues in the CDR3. Germline V gives CDR1 LNHNV, CDR2 YYDKDF (reference sequence). CDR3 nucleotide sequence: TGTGCCACCAGCCATGCATTACTAGCGGACAGCTCCTACGAGCAGTACTTC. Amino acids: CATSHALLADSSYEQYF. The variable domain in full, completed from reference TRBV15 and TRBJ2-7, reads DAMVIQNPRYQVTQFGKPVTLSCSQTLNHNVMYWYQQKSSQAPKLLFHYYDKDFNNEADTPDNFQSRRPNTSFCFLDIRSPGLGDTAMYLCATSHALLADSSYEQYFGPGTRLTVT.

This chain connects TRBV28 to TRBJ2-7, with D unresolved. CDR1 is MDHEN and CDR2 is SYDVKM in the germline V gene. The CDR3 covers 12 residues. V was trimmed by 7 bases and J by 0 bases, leaving 7 bases between them. The CDR3 spells CASTDISYEQYF. CDR3 nucleotide sequence: TGTGCCAGCACTGACATCTCCTACGAGCAGTACTTC.

V usage is TRBV7-2 and J usage is TRBJ1-5, with 11 bases aligning to TRBD1. Germline-derived CDR1 and CDR2 are SGHTA and FQGNSA. The CDR3 sequence is 14 residues long. J gave up 9 bases and V 5 bases, and 6 bases lay outside the gene matches. CDR3 in DNA: TGTGCCAGCAGCATCGGGACAGGGGGAAGGCCCCAGCATTTT. Translation gives CASSIGTGGRPQHF.

The rearrangement links TRBV4-3 to TRBJ1-2; D is ambiguous. The CDR3 sequence is 15 residues long. V was pared by 0 bases and J by 7 bases, with 15 bases between. In germline, CDR1 is LGHNA, CDR2 YSLEER. CDR3 in DNA: TGCGCCAGCAGCCAAGACGAGAGACTATCGGGTGGCTACACCTTC. Residues: CASSQDERLSGGYTF.

This clone was recorded at least ten times. The rearrangement links TRBV7-8 to TRBJ2-7; maybe TRBD1 (6 bases). In germline, CDR1 is SGHVS, CDR2 FQNEAQ. CDR3 length: 16 amino acids. V dropped 5 bases and J dropped 3 bases, with 20 bases sitting between them. The CDR3 protein is CASSHGQPLTIYEQYF. CDR3 coding DNA: TGTGCCAGCAGCCACGGACAGCCATTAACTATCTACGAGCAGTACTTC.

This clone has just a few counts. The chain combines TRBV11-2 with TRBJ1-1; possible D gene TRBD1, 6 bases. Germline assignment: CDR1 SGHAT and CDR2 FQNNGV. Between the trimmed V and J ends, which lost 11 bases and 4 bases, there was a span of 17 bases. The CDR3 spans 13 residues. CDR3 nucleotide sequence: TGTGCCTGCAATCGAAGGGGGTTCACTGAAGCTTTCTTT. Translating it yields CACNRRGFTEAFF.

This chain uses TRBV7-9 with TRBJ2-1; D may be TRBD1 (6 bases). CDR3 length equals 14 residues. Germline V gene lookup returns CDR1 SEHNR and CDR2 FQNEAQ (reference sequence). Trimming left V 3 bases short and J 7 bases short, with 13 bases between. In nucleotides, the CDR3 is TGTGCCAGCAGCTTTTCAGGGGTGGGTAATGAGCAGTTCTTC. This translates into CASSFSGVGNEQFF.